The rows below give T cell receptor beta chains drawn from one sample of a study of cytomegalovirus exposure and HLA in healthy donors. Assay used: immunoSEQ multiplex PCR; TCRdb lists only in-frame clones, some missing. The sample contains about 150,000 clones, about 86% of which appear only once. Sequenced sample: PBMCs. Every receptor here comes from a human donor in good health. CDR3s include the opening cysteine and the closing phenylalanine or tryptophan. The D gene is left open where the match is weak. Only part of the rows carry a size: once, few, many, or a class if the clone is expanded.

d_call: -
clone_size: -
v_call: TRBV5-6
j_call: TRBJ2-7
cdr3_aa: CASSSRGYEQYF
cdr3_nt: TGTGCCAGCAGCTCTCGGGGGTACGAGCAGTACTTC

d_call: -
clone_size: -
v_call: TRBV6-5
j_call: TRBJ2-7
cdr3_aa: CASSSPWGLGSYEQYF
cdr3_nt: TGTGCCAGCAGTTCCCCATGGGGCCTCGGGTCCTACGAGCAGTACTTC

d_call: -
clone_size: -
v_call: TRBV11-2
j_call: TRBJ2-7
cdr3_aa: CASSLVGGAGHPSYEQYF
cdr3_nt: TGTGCCAGCAGCTTAGTTGGGGGGGCGGGACACCCGTCCTACGAGCAGTACTTC

d_call: TRBD1
clone_size: -
v_call: TRBV4-2
j_call: TRBJ2-7
cdr3_aa: CASSQRDRSYEQYF
cdr3_nt: TGTGCCAGCAGCCAACGGGACAGAAGCTACGAGCAGTACTTC

d_call: -
clone_size: -
v_call: TRBV7-2
j_call: TRBJ2-3
cdr3_aa: CASSSNGQKTDTQYF
cdr3_nt: TGTGCCAGCAGCTCAAATGGACAGAAAACAGATACGCAGTATTTT

d_call: -
clone_size: -
v_call: TRBV11-2
j_call: TRBJ2-7
cdr3_aa: CASSLSQQGYEQYF
cdr3_nt: TGTGCCAGCAGCTTATCTCAACAGGGCTACGAGCAGTACTTC

d_call: TRBD1
clone_size: -
v_call: TRBV4-3
j_call: TRBJ1-6
cdr3_aa: CASSQVSRGPYNSPLHF
cdr3_nt: TGCGCCAGCAGCCAAGTCAGCAGGGGGCCTTATAATTCACCCCTCCACTTT

d_call: -
clone_size: -
v_call: TRBV11-3
j_call: TRBJ2-2
cdr3_aa: CASSSDRKNTGELFF
cdr3_nt: TGTGCCAGCAGCTCAGACAGAAAGAACACCGGGGAGCTGTTTTTT

d_call: TRBD2
clone_size: -
v_call: TRBV7-2
j_call: TRBJ2-1
cdr3_aa: CASRERGQIAPTVYNEQFF
cdr3_nt: TGTGCCAGCAGGGAGCGGGGGCAAATTGCCCCTACAGTTTACAATGAGCAGTTCTTC

d_call: TRBD1
clone_size: -
v_call: TRBV25-1
j_call: TRBJ1-2
cdr3_aa: CASSDGQGADYGYTF
cdr3_nt: TGTGCCAGCAGTGACGGACAGGGGGCGGACTATGGCTACACCTTC

d_call: TRBD1
clone_size: -
v_call: TRBV27
j_call: TRBJ2-7
cdr3_aa: CASSSGTGVNEQYF
cdr3_nt: TGTGCCAGCAGTTCCGGGACAGGGGTCAACGAGCAGTACTTC

d_call: TRBD1
clone_size: once
v_call: TRBV6-1
j_call: TRBJ1-4
cdr3_aa: CASSGFLGQGREKLFF
cdr3_nt: TGTGCCAGCAGTGGGTTTTTAGGACAGGGAAGAGAAAAACTGTTTTTT

d_call: -
clone_size: -
v_call: TRBV6-5
j_call: TRBJ1-1
cdr3_aa: CASSYQTGTEAFF
cdr3_nt: TGTGCCAGCAGTTATCAGACAGGTACTGAAGCTTTCTTT

d_call: -
clone_size: once
v_call: TRBV5-6
j_call: TRBJ2-2
cdr3_aa: CASSLAPYTGELFF
cdr3_nt: TGTGCCAGCAGCTTGGCCCCCTACACCGGGGAGCTGTTTTTT

d_call: -
clone_size: -
v_call: TRBV28
j_call: TRBJ1-5
cdr3_aa: CASSLAPRGGAHLSNQPQHF
cdr3_nt: TGTGCCAGCAGCTTAGCTCCCAGAGGGGGGGCTCACCTGAGCAATCAGCCCCAGCATTTT

d_call: TRBD1
clone_size: -
v_call: TRBV4-3
j_call: TRBJ2-3
cdr3_aa: CASSHSTGAVDTQYF
cdr3_nt: TGCGCCAGCAGCCATTCGACAGGGGCAGTGGATACGCAGTATTTT

d_call: -
clone_size: -
v_call: TRBV28
j_call: TRBJ2-3
cdr3_aa: CASSWAGSGTDTQYF
cdr3_nt: TGTGCCAGCAGTTGGGCGGGTAGTGGCACAGATACGCAGTATTTT

d_call: TRBD1
clone_size: once
v_call: TRBV30
j_call: TRBJ1-2
cdr3_aa: CAWSSPTTGFNYGYTF
cdr3_nt: TGTGCCTGGAGTTCTCCTACGACAGGGTTTAACTATGGCTACACCTTC

d_call: -
clone_size: -
v_call: TRBV5-4
j_call: TRBJ1-6
cdr3_aa: CASSDGGSAGRPPLHF
cdr3_nt: TGTGCCAGCAGCGATGGAGGGTCGGCAGGGAGGCCACCCCTCCACTTT

d_call: TRBD1
clone_size: -
v_call: TRBV27
j_call: TRBJ1-5
cdr3_aa: CASSPGTENQPQHF
cdr3_nt: TGTGCCAGCAGTCCAGGGACAGAGAATCAGCCCCAGCATTTT

d_call: -
clone_size: -
v_call: TRBV10-3
j_call: TRBJ2-2
cdr3_aa: CAISDPISTGNTGELFF
cdr3_nt: TGTGCCATCAGTGACCCGATAAGCACAGGGAACACCGGGGAGCTGTTTTTT

d_call: -
clone_size: few
v_call: TRBV19
j_call: TRBJ2-1
cdr3_aa: CASSSGDGNEQFF
cdr3_nt: TGTGCCAGTAGTTCAGGGGATGGAAATGAGCAGTTCTTC

d_call: -
clone_size: once
v_call: TRBV11-2
j_call: TRBJ2-7
cdr3_aa: CASSWGLPYEQYF
cdr3_nt: TGTGCCAGCAGCTGGGGGCTACCATACGAGCAGTACTTC

d_call: TRBD1
clone_size: -
v_call: TRBV9
j_call: TRBJ2-7
cdr3_aa: CASSPGTDPTSYEQYF
cdr3_nt: TGTGCCAGCAGCCCCGGGACAGATCCAACCTCCTACGAGCAGTACTTC

d_call: -
clone_size: -
v_call: TRBV5-1
j_call: TRBJ1-6
cdr3_aa: CASSLTGMSSYNSPLHF
cdr3_nt: TGCGCCAGCAGCTTGACCGGGATGAGCTCCTATAATTCACCCCTCCACTTT

d_call: TRBD1
clone_size: -
v_call: TRBV28
j_call: TRBJ2-2
cdr3_aa: CASSIDRGWPGELFF
cdr3_nt: TGTGCCAGCAGTATCGACAGGGGGTGGCCCGGGGAGCTGTTTTTT

d_call: -
clone_size: -
v_call: TRBV19
j_call: TRBJ2-7
cdr3_aa: CASSIVAAYEQYF
cdr3_nt: TGTGCCAGTAGTATTGTGGCAGCCTACGAGCAGTACTTC

d_call: -
clone_size: -
v_call: TRBV5-4
j_call: TRBJ2-7
cdr3_aa: CASSFDPSRGEQYF
cdr3_nt: TGTGCCAGCAGCTTTGACCCTAGCCGCGGCGAGCAGTACTTC

d_call: -
clone_size: -
v_call: TRBV9
j_call: TRBJ2-7
cdr3_aa: CASSVVESSYEQYF
cdr3_nt: TGTGCCAGCAGCGTAGTTGAGAGCTCCTACGAGCAGTACTTC

d_call: -
clone_size: -
v_call: TRBV5-1
j_call: TRBJ1-2
cdr3_aa: CASSYRVNYGYTF
cdr3_nt: TGCGCCAGCAGCTACAGGGTTAACTATGGCTACACCTTC

d_call: -
clone_size: -
v_call: TRBV30
j_call: TRBJ1-1
cdr3_aa: CAWSVEGGRTEAFF
cdr3_nt: TGTGCCTGGAGTGTAGAGGGTGGCAGGACTGAAGCTTTCTTT

d_call: TRBD1
clone_size: -
v_call: TRBV7-8
j_call: TRBJ1-5
cdr3_aa: CASSLSVGQGQPQHF
cdr3_nt: TGTGCCAGCAGTTTGTCCGTGGGACAGGGACAGCCCCAGCATTTT

d_call: TRBD1
clone_size: once
v_call: TRBV7-2
j_call: TRBJ1-1
cdr3_aa: CASSQDRGYTEAFF
cdr3_nt: TGTGCCAGCAGCCAGGACAGGGGGTACACTGAAGCTTTCTTT

d_call: TRBD2
clone_size: -
v_call: TRBV13
j_call: TRBJ2-7
cdr3_aa: CASSAWTSGTESYEQYF
cdr3_nt: TGTGCCAGCAGCGCGTGGACTAGCGGCACCGAGAGTTACGAGCAGTACTTC

d_call: TRBD1
clone_size: -
v_call: TRBV11-1
j_call: TRBJ1-1
cdr3_aa: CASSFEQGAGAFF
cdr3_nt: TGTGCCAGCAGCTTTGAACAGGGGGCAGGAGCTTTCTTT

d_call: -
clone_size: -
v_call: TRBV7-2
j_call: TRBJ1-3
cdr3_aa: CASSFWGGSGNTIYF
cdr3_nt: TGTGCCAGCAGCTTTTGGGGGGGCTCTGGAAACACCATATATTTT

d_call: TRBD1
clone_size: -
v_call: TRBV5-1
j_call: TRBJ1-2
cdr3_aa: CASSSRQGGYGYTF
cdr3_nt: TGCGCCAGCAGCTCTCGACAGGGAGGCTATGGCTACACCTTC

d_call: -
clone_size: -
v_call: TRBV2
j_call: TRBJ1-2
cdr3_aa: CASRKEAANYGYTF
cdr3_nt: TGTGCCAGCCGAAAAGAGGCTGCTAACTATGGCTACACCTTC

d_call: -
clone_size: -
v_call: TRBV6-1
j_call: TRBJ1-5
cdr3_aa: CASSEGRDQPQHF
cdr3_nt: TGTGCCAGCAGTGAAGGGCGGGATCAGCCCCAGCATTTT

d_call: -
clone_size: -
v_call: TRBV5-4
j_call: TRBJ2-3
cdr3_aa: CASSANTAPAQYF
cdr3_nt: TGTGCCAGCAGCGCGAATACCGCACCTGCGCAGTATTTT

d_call: -
clone_size: -
v_call: TRBV11-2
j_call: TRBJ1-4
cdr3_aa: CASSLGGQGARNEKLFF
cdr3_nt: TGTGCCAGCAGCTTAGGTGGCCAAGGGGCGCGAAATGAAAAACTGTTTTTT

d_call: -
clone_size: -
v_call: TRBV25-1
j_call: TRBJ1-2
cdr3_aa: CASTRPGDYGYTF
cdr3_nt: TGTGCCAGCACCCGGCCCGGGGACTATGGCTACACCTTC

d_call: -
clone_size: -
v_call: TRBV7-3
j_call: TRBJ1-1
cdr3_aa: CASSLVPGSTEAFF
cdr3_nt: TGTGCCAGCAGCTTAGTTCCCGGGAGCACTGAAGCTTTCTTT

d_call: -
clone_size: -
v_call: TRBV5-3
j_call: TRBJ1-1
cdr3_aa: CARSLTRSRNTEAFF
cdr3_nt: TGTGCCAGAAGCTTGACGCGGAGTAGGAACACTGAAGCTTTCTTT

d_call: TRBD1
clone_size: few
v_call: TRBV19
j_call: TRBJ2-7
cdr3_aa: CASSIPGTGGYEQYF
cdr3_nt: TGTGCCAGTAGTATCCCCGGGACAGGGGGTTATGAGCAGTACTTC

d_call: TRBD1
clone_size: -
v_call: TRBV4-1
j_call: TRBJ1-1
cdr3_aa: CASSHPQGAGTEAFF
cdr3_nt: TGCGCCAGCAGCCACCCACAGGGGGCTGGCACTGAAGCTTTCTTT

d_call: TRBD2
clone_size: -
v_call: TRBV19
j_call: TRBJ2-3
cdr3_aa: CASTPGLGPTDTQYF
cdr3_nt: TGTGCCAGTACCCCCGGACTAGGGCCTACAGATACGCAGTATTTT

d_call: TRBD2
clone_size: few
v_call: TRBV10-2
j_call: TRBJ2-7
cdr3_aa: CASSPSGSYEQYF
cdr3_nt: TGCGCCAGCAGTCCTAGCGGGAGCTACGAGCAGTACTTC

d_call: -
clone_size: -
v_call: TRBV5-1
j_call: TRBJ1-1
cdr3_aa: CASSSGHPEGTEAFF
cdr3_nt: TGCGCCAGCAGCTCTGGCCACCCTGAGGGCACTGAAGCTTTCTTT

d_call: TRBD2
clone_size: few
v_call: TRBV5-6
j_call: TRBJ2-7
cdr3_aa: CASSFPSGRQYF
cdr3_nt: TGTGCCAGCAGCTTTCCTAGCGGGAGACAGTACTTC

d_call: -
clone_size: -
v_call: TRBV13
j_call: TRBJ1-1
cdr3_aa: CASSSRGPLTEAFF
cdr3_nt: TGTGCCAGCAGCTCCAGGGGCCCGTTAACTGAAGCTTTCTTT

d_call: TRBD1
clone_size: -
v_call: TRBV18
j_call: TRBJ1-1
cdr3_aa: CASSPLWTGHTEAFF
cdr3_nt: TGTGCCAGCTCACCCCTCTGGACAGGGCACACTGAAGCTTTCTTT

d_call: TRBD1
clone_size: -
v_call: TRBV28
j_call: TRBJ2-5
cdr3_aa: CASSPTGKETQYF
cdr3_nt: TGTGCCAGCAGCCCGACAGGGAAAGAGACCCAGTACTTC

d_call: -
clone_size: few
v_call: TRBV28
j_call: TRBJ1-2
cdr3_aa: CASSLSGPGYTF
cdr3_nt: TGTGCCAGCAGTTTATCGGGTCCTGGCTACACCTTC

d_call: TRBD2
clone_size: -
v_call: TRBV5-6
j_call: TRBJ2-4
cdr3_aa: CASSLAGGGLAKNIQYF
cdr3_nt: TGTGCCAGCAGCTTGGCGGGAGGGGGACTAGCCAAAAACATTCAGTACTTC

d_call: TRBD1
clone_size: -
v_call: TRBV5-5
j_call: TRBJ1-2
cdr3_aa: CASSLVGQGDYGYTF
cdr3_nt: TGTGCCAGCAGCTTGGTGGGACAGGGGGACTATGGCTACACCTTC

d_call: -
clone_size: -
v_call: TRBV6-6
j_call: TRBJ2-6
cdr3_aa: CASSYPNSGANVLTF
cdr3_nt: TGTGCCAGCAGTTACCCCAACTCTGGGGCCAACGTCCTGACTTTC

d_call: TRBD1
clone_size: -
v_call: TRBV7-2
j_call: TRBJ1-1
cdr3_aa: CASSIDRVGTEAFF
cdr3_nt: TGTGCCAGCAGCATTGACAGGGTTGGGACTGAAGCTTTCTTT

d_call: -
clone_size: -
v_call: TRBV7-9
j_call: TRBJ2-1
cdr3_aa: CASSKGPGASSYNEQFF
cdr3_nt: TGTGCCAGCAGCAAAGGGCCAGGGGCGAGCTCCTACAATGAGCAGTTCTTC

d_call: TRBD1
clone_size: -
v_call: TRBV7-3
j_call: TRBJ2-1
cdr3_aa: CASSSGQGSQEQFF
cdr3_nt: TGTGCCAGCAGCTCGGGACAGGGCAGCCAGGAGCAGTTCTTC